The TCR beta chain under discussion was sequenced for a study of breast tumors, draining lymph nodes, adjacent tissues. Notes on the study in general: Data only fit, rather than demonstrated, lymph node origin of most tumor T cells.

This clonotype was found many times. Its antigen remains unidentified. Germline V CDR1 and CDR2: SGHVS, FQNEAQ. This CDR3 is built from 14 residues. V gave up 5 bases and J gave up 7 bases, with 14 bases separating them. TCRdb re-analysed the multiplex PCR reads in MiXCR, keeping a single row per CDR3 protein. The sample carries about 100,000 distinct CDR3 sequences, less than 25% recorded once. The lymph nodes were axillary draining lymph nodes from breast cancer patients. V gene TRBV7-8 combines with J gene TRBJ2-2; D might be TRBD2 (6 bases). The source is a female donor with breast cancer. Some clones in this sample may be carry-over from other donors' samples. The sample taken for sequencing was axillary lymph node tissue. The CDR3 protein is CASSLRSRGGELFF. In nucleotides, the CDR3 is TGTGCCAGCAGCCTTCGGTCGCGGGGCGGGGAGCTGTTTTTT.